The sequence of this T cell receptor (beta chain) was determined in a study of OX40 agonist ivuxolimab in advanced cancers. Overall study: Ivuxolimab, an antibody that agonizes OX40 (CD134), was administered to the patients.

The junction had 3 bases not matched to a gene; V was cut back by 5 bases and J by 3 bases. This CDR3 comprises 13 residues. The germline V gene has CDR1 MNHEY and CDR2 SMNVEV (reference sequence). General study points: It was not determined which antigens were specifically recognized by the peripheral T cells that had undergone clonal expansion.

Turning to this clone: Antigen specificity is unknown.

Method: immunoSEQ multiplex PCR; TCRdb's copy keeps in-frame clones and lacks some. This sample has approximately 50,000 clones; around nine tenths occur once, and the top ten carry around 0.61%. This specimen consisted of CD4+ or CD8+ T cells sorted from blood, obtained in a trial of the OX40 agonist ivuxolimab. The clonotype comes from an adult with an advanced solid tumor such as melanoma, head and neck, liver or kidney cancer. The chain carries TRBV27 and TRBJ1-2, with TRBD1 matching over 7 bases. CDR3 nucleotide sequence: TGTGCCAGCAGTAGACAGGGTGACTATGGCTACACCTTC. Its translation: CASSRQGDYGYTF.